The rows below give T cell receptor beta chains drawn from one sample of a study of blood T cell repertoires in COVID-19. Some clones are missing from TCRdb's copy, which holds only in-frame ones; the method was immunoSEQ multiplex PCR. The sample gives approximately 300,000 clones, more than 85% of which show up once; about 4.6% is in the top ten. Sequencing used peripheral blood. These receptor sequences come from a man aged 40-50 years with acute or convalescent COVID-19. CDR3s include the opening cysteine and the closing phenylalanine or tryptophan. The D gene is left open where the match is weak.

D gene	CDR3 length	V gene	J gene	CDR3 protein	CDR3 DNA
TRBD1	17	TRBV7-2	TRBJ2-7	CASSPGTDFHVPYEQYF	TGTGCCAGCAGCCCAGGGACAGACTTCCACGTACCGTACGAGCAGTACTTC
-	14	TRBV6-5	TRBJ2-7	CASSLTRSSYEQYF	TGTGCCAGCAGTTTGACACGGTCCTCCTACGAGCAGTACTTC
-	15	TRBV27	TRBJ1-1	CASSFSPVGGTEAFF	TGTGCCAGCAGTTTCTCGCCCGTTGGGGGGACTGAAGCTTTCTTT
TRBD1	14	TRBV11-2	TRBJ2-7	CASSPRTGAYEQYF	TGTGCCAGCAGCCCGCGGACAGGGGCCTACGAGCAGTACTTC
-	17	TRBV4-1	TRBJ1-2	CASSQKIGQRANYGYTF	TGCGCCAGCAGCCAAAAAATTGGACAGAGAGCTAACTATGGCTACACCTTC
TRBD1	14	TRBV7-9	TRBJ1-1	CASRRTGTHTEAFF	TGTGCCAGCAGGCGGACAGGGACTCACACTGAAGCTTTCTTT
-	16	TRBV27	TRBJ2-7	CASSLFKTGRSYEQYF	TGTGCCAGCAGCCTTTTTAAGACAGGGAGGTCCTACGAGCAGTACTTC
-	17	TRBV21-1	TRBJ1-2	CASSKAGTGALMDGYTF	TGTGCCAGCAGCAAAGCGGGGACAGGGGCTCTTATGGATGGCTACACCTTC
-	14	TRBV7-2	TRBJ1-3	CASSFDSSGNTIYF	TGTGCCAGCAGCTTTGACAGCTCTGGAAACACCATATATTTT
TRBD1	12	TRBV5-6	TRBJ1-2	CASSLRTGSYTF	TGTGCCAGCAGCCTCCGGACAGGGAGCTACACCTTC